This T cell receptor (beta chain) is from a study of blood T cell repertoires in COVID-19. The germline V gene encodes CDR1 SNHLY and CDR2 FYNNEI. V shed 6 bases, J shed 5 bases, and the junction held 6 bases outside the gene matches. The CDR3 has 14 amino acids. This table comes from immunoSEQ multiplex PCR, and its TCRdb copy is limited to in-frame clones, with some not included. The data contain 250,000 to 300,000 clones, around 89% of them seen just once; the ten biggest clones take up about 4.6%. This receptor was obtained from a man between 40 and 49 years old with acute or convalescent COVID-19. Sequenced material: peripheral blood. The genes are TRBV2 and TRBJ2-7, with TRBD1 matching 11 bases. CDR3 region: CASRPGQGVNEQYF. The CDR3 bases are TGTGCCAGCAGGCCGGGACAGGGGGTCAACGAGCAGTACTTC.